This T cell receptor beta chain was documented in a study of cytomegalovirus exposure and HLA in healthy donors listed by TCRdb under 2017. Background for the entire study: An earlier analysis of some 600 of the donors reported about 280 Gb of sequence data and roughly 120 million unique TCR beta sequences obtained from around 180 million T cells. An early release that covered several hundred HLA-typed donors contained around 300 gigabases of sequencing data and roughly 84 million unique TCR sequences. The genetic ancestry cluster associated with self-reported Caucasian donors included roughly four fifths of the roughly 380 genotyped donors. The aim of the study was to test whether cataloging public T cell receptors could identify signatures of past pathogen exposure. The study profiled the T cell repertoires of about 720 subjects by immunosequencing and related them to cytomegalovirus serostatus. Along with the approximately 600-subject first cohort, a separate validation cohort of about 110 different subjects was used. High-throughput TCR immunosequencing, statistical association of individual TCRs with disease status, and machine learning were combined to predict cytomegalovirus infection status. A later analysis re-analyzed previously published TCR beta repertoires from hundreds of donors and added high-resolution HLA genotyping to study TCR occurrence patterns. In the later analysis, no new phenotypic data were used to find candidate immune exposures; instead, reliance was placed on TCR beta sequences and their occurrence across donors. To decide whether each TCR beta V gene segment behaved as functional or pseudogenic, an earlier analysis of several hundred of the donors relied on high-throughput TCR beta sequencing. Donor age, sex, ethnicity and CMV serostatus were collected together with the repertoire data. A later genetic analysis took genome-wide SNP genotypes for about 65% of the 666 donors and used that subset as a discovery cohort. All discovery cohort repertoires had been generated using a single sequencing platform. HLA typing included class I and class II loci at four-digit resolution. Typing coverage varied by locus: roughly 620-640 donors for A, B, C, DRB1 and DQB1; around 560 for DQA1; 600 to 610 for DPA1; about 450 for DPB1. A few DR-DQ haplotypes were treated as single units for association and clustering because of strong linkage in the cohort. On average, around 200,000 unique TCR beta nucleotide sequences were sequenced per donor among 300 to 500 genotyped donors of the cohort, with roughly a sixth of those sequences being non-productive. Results the study describes overall, beyond this receptor: In an earlier analysis of around 600 of the donors, most TCR beta V segments were observed in productive rearrangements about 87% or about 30% of the time, broadly matching IMGT annotations. Strong co-occurrence of HLA alleles, especially DR and DQ, made assigning TCR associations to individual alleles difficult. The authors suggested that the approach could potentially be generalized to other disease states and immunological phenotypes. In this cohort, only TCR beta chains were sequenced, and detectable features were limited by the absence of alpha or paired-chain data. A later analysis reported that several top co-occurrence clusters appeared linked to parvovirus B19, influenza, CMV and Epstein-Barr virus. Specific HLA alleles were associated with over 15,000 TCR beta sequences at a false discovery rate of 0.05 in a later analysis. While some public TCRs were present in many individuals, most TCR sequences turned up only very rarely across donors. Most CMV-associated TCR beta chains appeared to be HLA-restricted in a later analysis, and the HLA associations seemed to be driven largely by CMV exposure. The classifier was reported to diagnose cytomegalovirus status with high specificity and sensitivity in both the original and validation cohorts. CMV serostatus was the only immune exposure information available for the cohort. Because HLA typing was unavailable for some donors at each locus, only the typed subset was used in association tests. A later genetic analysis reported fewer N-insertions in productive TCRs among donors in an Asian-associated ancestry cluster than the roughly 620-donor mean. The study listed 170 or so TCR beta chains as associated with cytomegalovirus. In vitro tests confirmed that a few of the cytomegalovirus-associated TCR beta chains recognize cytomegalovirus antigens. Because counts were too low, roughly 17 rarely observed V segments, including chromosome 9 orphons, were left out of the earlier analysis of approximately 580 of the donors. The presence/absence analyses assumed that sequencing depth was roughly uniform across donors, and that assumption may not be true. A later genetic analysis associated a missense DCLRE1C variant with V-gene and J-gene trimming of TCR beta chains, and an independent cohort replicated the association. Correlated functional status among segregating V segments might reflect linkage disequilibrium, but an unknown experimental factor could not be ruled out. In a later analysis, TCR association rates were found to vary across HLA loci, with the most associated TCRs seen for DRB1 alleles and the fewest for HLA-C alleles. Compared with equally common non-associated chains, HLA-associated TCR beta chains in a later analysis were more clonally expanded and had lower generation probabilities. A further reported finding was that TCR beta sequences accurately predicted the HLA-A and HLA-B alleles for most subjects in the first cohort. The sequencing pipeline was judged likely to have produced a cluster of highly shared sequence variants as a technical artifact. The 87-base-pair reads could not distinguish some IMGT-functional V segments, including TRBV6-2 and TRBV6-3, so those segments were excluded.

In the case of this clone: Its antigen is still unknown. Qualities for individual bases were not recorded, and no much larger clone is one base off.

V is shortened by 0 bases, J by 0 bases, and the region joining them spans 6 bases. Inclusive of the bounding cysteine and phenylalanine, the CDR3 is 14 residues long. Here the CDR3 DNA is all that survives: 42 bases in frame from base 1. CDR1 and CDR2 were assigned from the germline V gene as SGDLS and YYNGEE. Libraries came from the immunoSEQ multiplex PCR assay. A mixture of 60 forward primers for TCR Vbeta segments and 13 reverse primers for TCR Jbeta segments was used in the multiplex PCR. The CDR3 region of rearranged TCR beta genes was amplified from genomic DNA by a multiplex PCR assay. Amplified TCR beta libraries were sequenced as 87-base-pair reads on the Illumina HiSeq System. Under the source paper's analysis protocol: A later analysis tallied some 79 million unique TCR beta chains across the 600 to 700 repertoires, and roughly 11 million of those chains were shared by two or more donors. To remove PCR and sequencing errors, raw reads were error-corrected and collapsed into unique sequences using a nearest-neighbor algorithm that merged closely related sequences. V, D and J gene segments were assigned by aligning CDR3 sequences to IMGT reference sequences. For a sequence to be retained, a match of at least six nucleotides to both a V gene segment and a J gene segment was required. A rearrangement was called productive if the CDR3 had no stop codons and remained in frame with V and J, and every other rearrangement was called non-productive. Following IMGT convention, CDR3 was defined as the stretch from the second conserved V-encoded cysteine to the conserved J-encoded phenylalanine. The earlier analysis of 500 to 600 of the donors excluded sequences that lacked an unambiguous match to a single V gene segment. An earlier analysis of just under 600 of the donors called V segments functional above 56.7% productive rearrangements and segregating when the between-donor standard deviation exceeded 5%. To diagnose cytomegalovirus status from the catalog of TCR beta chain sequences, a statistical classification framework was built. A later analysis assigned V and J genes by comparing TCR nucleotide sequences with IMGT/GENE-DB human TR gene sequences. Using the TCRdist pipeline, a later analysis assigned CDR3 sequences along with most-parsimonious VDJ recombination scenarios. In a later analysis, each TCR beta chain was defined by its CDR3 amino acid sequence together with its V-gene family, and reads without a unique V-gene family were excluded. As a way to deal with suspected cross-contamination and a sequencing artifact, a later analysis dropped under 600 nucleotide sequences that were highly shared and had low generation probability. For each public chain, a later analysis derived a clonal expansion index from normalized ranks of inferred template counts within each repertoire. In a later analysis, generation probabilities were computed using a VDJ recombination model fitted to out-of-frame rearrangements, and the results were checked against IGoR. Hypergeometric tests were used in a later analysis to score TCR-TCR, TCR-HLA and TCR-CMV co-occurrence, with a repertoire-size bias correction applied to the TCR pairs. A later analysis estimated false discovery rates by permuting HLA or CMV assignments 20 times. In a later analysis, co-occurring TCRs were grouped using DBSCAN, with TCRdist sequence similarity added in when clustering inside HLA-allele-positive subsets. Repertoires with fewer than 30,000 or more than 120,000 public chains were left out of co-occurrence clustering, as were five repertoires with anomalous nucleotide sharing. Imported from immuneACCESS, the table was reduced by TCRdb to in-frame sequences with V and J called. These copies leave out some clones; in studies compared against another copy, an unresolved V gene accounts for under half, and the cause of the remainder is not known. V, J and clone size are taken as reported in that table, and D and trimming were inferred from the DNA itself. The sample yields about 160,000 clones; 80% to 85% were counted once. The ten biggest clones cover roughly 1% of the sample.

In total, 500 to 700 healthy bone marrow donors made up the cohort. At the time of sampling, all cohort members were nominally healthy, though unrecorded immune exposures were likely present. The donor tested CMV seronegative, placing the donor among the roughly 400 seronegative members of the cohort. A peripheral blood sample was provided by each donor, and peripheral blood mononuclear cells were used for TCR beta sequencing. The Qiagen DNeasy Blood Extraction Kit was used to extract genomic DNA from the blood cell samples. The sample consisted of PBMCs. Rearrangement joined TRBV9 to TRBJ1-1; the D gene is unclear. The clonotype originates from a man under 40 in good health and CMV-seronegative. The CDR3 region reads CASSVGRVNTEAFF. In nucleotide form, the sequence is TGTGCCAGCAGCGTAGGGCGGGTGAACACTGAAGCTTTCTTT.